The rows below give T cell receptor beta chains drawn from one sample of a study of tumor and adjacent non-tumor tissue in lung cancer. Each CDR3 protein gets one entry after TCRdb re-called the multiplex PCR reads with MiXCR. The data hold about 120,000 distinct CDR3 sequences, with over 65% observed a single time. The sample taken for sequencing was lung tumor tissue. The receptors stem from a man aged 30 to 45 with non-small cell lung cancer. Each CDR3 is given with its conserved first and last residue. D genes are given only for firm matches. Expanded clones get a size class; other rows say once, few or many, or leave the size out.

J | size | D | V | DNA | CDR3
TRBJ1-1 | - | - | TRBV5-1 | TGCGCCAGCAGCATTGTCACATTGGAAGGGAACACTGAAGCTTTCTTT | CASSIVTLEGNTEAFF
TRBJ2-7 | - | TRBD1 | TRBV4-1 | TGCGCCAGCAGCCCTTTATACCGGACAGGGAGCGTCTACTGGCAGTACTTC | CASSPLYRTGSVYWQYF
TRBJ1-3 | - | - | TRBV12-3/TRBV12-4 | TGTGCCAGCACCTCAGGAAGCTCTGGAAACACCATATATTTT | CASTSGSSGNTIYF
TRBJ2-7 | many | TRBD2 | TRBV5-5 | TGTGCCAGCAGCGCGGGGGTTACTAGCTACGAGCAGTACTTC | CASSAGVTSYEQYF
TRBJ2-7 | once | - | TRBV12-3/TRBV12-4 | - | CASGLVVGLGSYEQHF
TRBJ2-7 | - | - | TRBV6-2/TRBV6-3 | TGTGCCAGCAGTTCCTCAGGGTATTATGAACAGTACTTC | CASSSSGYYEQYF
TRBJ1-1 | once | - | TRBV18 | TGTGCCAGCTCATCCCCCGGGGCGACGGCTGAAGCTTTCTTT | CASSSPGATAEAFF
TRBJ1-2 | many | - | TRBV12-3/TRBV12-4 | TGTGCCAGCAGCTCGCGGCAGGGCTATGGCTACACCTTC | CASSSRQGYGYTF
TRBJ2-1 | many | TRBD2 | TRBV12-5 | TGTGCTAGTGGTTTTGCTAGCGGGGGTTACAATGAGCAGTTCTTC | CASGFASGGYNEQFF
TRBJ2-7 | - | TRBD1 | TRBV11-2 | TGTCCCAGCAGCTTAGAAGGACAGGTCATTCACGAGCAGTACTTC | CPSSLEGQVIHEQYF
TRBJ1-2 | - | - | TRBV20-1 | TGCAATGCTAGTTTCCCAGGGCGCCAGGGCTACACCTTC | CNASFPGRQGYTF
TRBJ1-2 | - | - | TRBV12-3/TRBV12-4 | TGTGCCAGCGATGTAGGGACGGGCTACACCTTC | CASDVGTGYTF
TRBJ2-5 | - | - | TRBV7-9 | TGTGCCAGCAGCACGGAGGGAGGAGAGACCCAGTACTTC | CASSTEGGETQYF
TRBJ2-5 | many | - | TRBV20-1 | TGCAGTGCTAGAGATTTGAGGGCCACTCAAGAGACCCAGTACTTC | CSARDLRATQETQYF
TRBJ2-7 | many | - | TRBV20-1 | TGCAGTGCAGTCCGGGACGGCTCCTACGAGCAGTACTTC | CSAVRDGSYEQYF
TRBJ2-3 | - | - | TRBV7-8 | TGTGCCAGCAGCTTTGCGAGGATCACAGATACGCAGTATTTT | CASSFARITDTQYF
TRBJ2-2 | - | - | TRBV20-1 | TGCAGTGCTCCCCGACAGGGCGGGGACACCGGGGAGCTGTTTTTT | CSAPRQGGDTGELFF
TRBJ2-3 | once | TRBD1 | TRBV11-2 | TGTGCTATCAGCCGGACAGGGAGAGATACGCAGTATTTT | CAISRTGRDTQYF
TRBJ2-7 | - | - | TRBV11-3 | TGTGCCTGCAGCTTAACAGGTTATGAGCAGTACTTC | CACSLTGYEQYF
TRBJ2-3 | few | - | TRBV6-2/TRBV6-3 | TGTGCCAGCAGTTACAGAGGAAGGGGGAGCACAGATACGCAGTATTTT | CASSYRGRGSTDTQYF
TRBJ1-5 | - | - | TRBV5-5 | TGTGCCAGCAGCTTGGGTTACCTAGATCACCCCCAACATTTT | CASSLGYLDHPQHF
TRBJ2-6 | - | - | TRBV12-3/TRBV12-4 | TGTACCAGCAGTCCCCAGGGACCTGGGGCCAACGACCTGACTTTC | CTSSPQGPGANDLTF
TRBJ1-2 | - | - | TRBV20-1 | TGCAGTGATAGGCCGCCTGGGGGCTATGGTTACACCTTC | CSDRPPGGYGYTF
TRBJ1-1 | - | - | TRBV6-2/TRBV6-3 | TGTGCCAGCGGTTGGCGGAACACTGAAGCTTTCTTT | CASGWRNTEAFF
TRBJ1-1 | many | - | TRBV20-1 | TGCAGTGCTAGTCCCGCTATGAACACTGAAGCTTTCTTT | CSASPAMNTEAFF
TRBJ2-7 | few | TRBD1 | TRBV11-2 | TGTGCTAGCAGCGCGGACCAGACAGGGGGCAATTCCTACGAGCAGTACTTC | CASSADQTGGNSYEQYF
TRBJ1-6 | - | TRBD1 | TRBV14 | TGTGCCAGCAGCCAAGCGACAGGGGAGAATCCACCCCCCCACTTT | CASSQATGENPPPHF
TRBJ1-6 | - | - | TRBV20-1 | TGCAGTGCTAGTGGGGGGCAGGGGCGATCACTCCTCCAATTT | CSASGGQGRSLLQF
TRBJ1-1 | many | - | TRBV6-6 | TGTGCCAGCATTGTCGGATCGGATATCATGAACACTGAAGCTTTCTTT | CASIVGSDIMNTEAFF
TRBJ2-7 | - | TRBD1 | TRBV20-1 | TGCAGTACTAGTGGGGACAGTCCTCTCTACGAGCAGCACTTC | CSTSGDSPLYEQHF
TRBJ2-3 | many | - | TRBV4-3 | TGCGCCAGCAGCCAGTCGCAGCAAGATACGCAGTATTTT | CASSQSQQDTQYF